These 3 T cell receptor beta chains were sequenced from one sample in a study of blood T cell repertoires in COVID-19. Clones were sequenced by immunoSEQ multiplex PCR, and TCRdb holds only the in-frame ones, with some missing. The sample includes about 320,000 clones, approximately 88% of them seen just once. What was sequenced was peripheral blood. All receptors come from a woman aged 25 to 39 with COVID-19, enrolled during active disease.

This chain joins TRBV7-2 and TRBJ1-2; D is perhaps TRBD1 (6 bases). V was clipped by 1 base and J by 5 bases, with 8 bases between them. In germline, CDR1 is SGHTA, CDR2 FQGNSA. The CDR3 runs 13 residues. CDR3 in amino acids: CASSLVQGYGYTF. The DNA for the CDR3 is TGTGCCAGCAGCTTAGTCCAGGGGTATGGCTACACCTTC. Filled out from reference TRBV7-2 and TRBJ1-2, the complete variable domain reads GAGVSQSPSNKVTEKGKDVELRCDPISGHTALYWYRQSLGQGLEFLIYFQGNSAPDKSGLPSDRFSAERTGGSVSTLTIQRTQQEDSAVYLCASSLVQGYGYTFGSGTRLTVV.

In this sample, this clone turned up once. The J gene is TRBJ2-3, the V gene TRBV24-1; 10 bases agree with TRBD1. Germline CDR1 reads KGHDR; CDR2 reads SFDVKD. This CDR3 has 16 amino acids. The ends lost 3 bases at V and 4 bases at J; junction bases unmatched: 6. CDR3 bases: TGTGCCACCAGTGATAGGTACGGACAGGGGGCAGATACGCAGTATTTT. Its translation is CATSDRYGQGADTQYF.

The genes are TRBV27 and TRBJ1-2; no clear D gene. Per the germline V gene, CDR1 is MNHEY and CDR2 is SMNVEV (reference sequence). V gave up 2 bases and J gave up 0 bases, with 7 bases separating them. The CDR3 is made up of 14 amino acids. In DNA form, the CDR3 reads TGTGCCAGCAGTTTAACAAATTCTAACTATGGCTACACCTTC. Its protein product is CASSLTNSNYGYTF.